The entry below describes one T cell receptor beta chain. Its antigen is not known. As every portion of the isolated RNA was reverse transcribed, the sequencing read expressed TCRB transcripts. This table comes from immunoSEQ multiplex PCR, and its TCRdb copy is limited to in-frame clones, with some not included. The sample lists some 190,000 clones, less than 10% occurring once. Germline CDR1 reads SGHDT; CDR2 reads YYEEEE. CDR3 size: 13 residues. V was pared by 0 bases and J by 9 bases, with 10 bases between. CD4+ naive, central memory, regulatory and stem cell-like memory cells were sorted via CD45RO/CCR7/CD25/CD127/CD95/CD27. This sample was included in a study of beta chain features in type 1 diabetes. Across the whole study: No patient-donor differences in age, gender, total cells or subset yield. Regarding the study as a whole: The study found moderately but significantly shorter TCRB CDR3s in all four CD4+ subsets of Type 1 diabetes patients. The similarity of naive, central memory and Treg TCRB repertoires appeared greater among patients than among healthy donors.

The source of this sequence is a man between 18 and 29 years old with type 1 diabetes. The chain uses TRBV5-6 and TRBJ2-1; no definite D call. Sequenced material: central memory CD4+ T cells from blood. The CDR3 DNA reads as TGTGCCAGCAGCTTGGCCAGCGTCAGTGAGCAGTTCTTC. Its protein is CASSLASVSEQFF.